This T cell receptor beta chain originates from a study of cytomegalovirus exposure and HLA in healthy donors (TCRdb year 2017). Study-wide context: In an earlier analysis of under 600 of the donors, 276 Gb of sequence data and 95 million to 130 million unique TCR beta sequences from about 179 million T cells were reported. All discovery cohort repertoires had been generated on a single sequencing platform. An earlier analysis of approximately 500 of the donors applied high-throughput TCR beta sequencing to assess whether each TCR beta V gene segment acted as functional or pseudogenic. Class I and class II HLA loci were covered by the typing at four-digit resolution. Among about 410 genotyped donors of the cohort, an average of around 240,000 unique TCR beta nucleotide sequences was sequenced per donor, of which 15% to 20% were non-productive. Roughly 300 gigabases of sequencing data and approximately 93 million unique TCR sequences were included in an early release covering under 650 HLA-typed donors. The number of donors typed differed by locus, with roughly 629-640 for A, B, C, DRB1 and DQB1, over 500 for DQA1, approximately 580 for DPA1, and over 400 for DPB1. The study aimed to test whether cataloging public T cell receptors could reveal signatures of past pathogen exposure. The study profiled the T cell repertoires of 550 to 700 subjects by immunosequencing and related them to cytomegalovirus serostatus. Because of strong linkage in the cohort, five DR-DQ haplotypes were treated as single units for association and clustering. Rather than using new phenotypic data, the later analysis identified candidate immune exposures from TCR beta sequences and from how often those sequences occurred across donors. In a later genetic analysis, genome-wide SNP genotypes for about three fifths of the roughly 670 donors were used, and that subset was treated as a discovery cohort. The genetic ancestry cluster associated with self-reported Caucasian donors included over 80% of the approximately 400 genotyped donors. Donor age, sex, ethnicity and CMV serostatus were collected together with the repertoire data. In a later analysis, previously published TCR beta repertoires from more than 500 donors were re-analyzed and high-resolution HLA genotyping was added so that TCR occurrence patterns could be studied. In addition to the first cohort of several hundred subjects, a separate validation cohort of 120 different subjects was used. To predict cytomegalovirus infection status, the study brought together high-throughput TCR immunosequencing, statistical association of individual TCRs with disease status, and machine learning. General findings and caveats noted by the study authors: According to a later genetic analysis, donors in an Asian-associated ancestry cluster had fewer N-insertions in productive TCRs than the approximately 690-donor mean. For the cohort, immune exposure information was limited to CMV serostatus. Because the 87-base-pair reads could not distinguish some IMGT-functional V segments, including TRBV6-2 and TRBV6-3, those segments were excluded. A further reported finding was that TCR beta sequences accurately predicted the HLA-A and HLA-B alleles for most subjects in the first cohort. In a later analysis, more than 15,000 TCR beta sequences were associated with specific HLA alleles at a false discovery rate of 0.05. A later analysis found that most CMV-associated TCR beta chains appeared HLA-restricted, with HLA associations seemingly driven largely by CMV exposure. V-gene and J-gene trimming of TCR beta chains was associated with a missense DCLRE1C variant in a later genetic analysis, and the association was replicated in an independent cohort. In vitro tests confirmed that a few of the cytomegalovirus-associated TCR beta chains recognize cytomegalovirus antigens. Because HLA typing was unavailable for some donors at each locus, only the typed subset was used in association tests. According to a later analysis, TCR association rates differed among HLA loci, with DRB1 alleles showing the most associated TCRs and HLA-C alleles showing the fewest. Correlated functional status among segregating V segments might be attributable to linkage disequilibrium, but an unknown experimental factor could not be ruled out. The authors suggested that the approach could potentially be generalized to other disease states and immunological phenotypes. Cytomegalovirus status was reported to be diagnosed by the classifier with high specificity and sensitivity in both the original and validation cohorts. Because counts were too low, 15 or so rarely observed V segments, including chromosome 9 orphons, were excluded from the earlier analysis of a few hundred of the donors. In an earlier analysis of several hundred of the donors, most TCR beta V segments were observed in productive rearrangements about 87% or about 30% of the time, broadly matching IMGT annotations. A total of fewer than 200 TCR beta chains were listed by the study as associated with cytomegalovirus. When HLA alleles, especially DR and DQ, strongly co-occurred, TCR associations were difficult to assign to individual alleles. The sequencing pipeline was judged likely to have produced a cluster of highly shared sequence variants as a technical artifact. Most TCR sequences were seen in very few donors, while some public TCRs were found in many individuals. In a later analysis, several top co-occurrence clusters were reported to appear linked to parvovirus B19, influenza, CMV and Epstein-Barr virus. Only TCR beta chains were sequenced in this cohort, and the absence of alpha or paired-chain data limited detectable features. Roughly uniform sequencing depth across donors was assumed in presence/absence analyses, although this assumption may not hold. In a later analysis, HLA-associated TCR beta chains were found to be more clonally expanded and to have lower generation probabilities than equally common non-associated chains.

This clone was seen only a few times. There is no known antigen for this receptor. Base qualities are not provided; no much larger clone lies one nucleotide away. Reading the germline V gene gives CDR1 MDHEN and CDR2 SYDVKM. The junction carries 12 bases between V and J, which are trimmed by 3 bases and 7 bases respectively. Reading from cysteine to phenylalanine, the CDR3 counts 13 amino acids. CDR3 DNA only is kept here, 39 bases in frame from base 1. The cohort comprised several hundred healthy bone marrow donors. Cohort members were all nominally healthy when sampled, although unrecorded immune exposures were likely present. The donor was CMV seropositive and was included in the group of about 290 seropositive cohort members. A peripheral blood sample was provided by each donor, and peripheral blood mononuclear cells were used for TCR beta sequencing. The Qiagen DNeasy Blood Extraction Kit was used to extract genomic DNA from the blood cell samples.

Receptor amplification or capture employed the immunoSEQ multiplex PCR assay. A mixture of 60 forward primers for TCR Vbeta segments and 13 reverse primers for TCR Jbeta segments was used in the multiplex PCR. The CDR3 region of rearranged TCR beta genes was amplified from genomic DNA with a multiplex PCR assay. The Illumina HiSeq System was used to sequence the amplified TCR beta libraries as 87-base-pair reads. The paper's processing steps were these. A later analysis counted about 80 million unique TCR beta chains across the 500 to 850 repertoires, and roughly 9.9 million of these chains were shared by at least two donors. A nearest-neighbor algorithm error-corrected the raw reads and collapsed the reads into unique sequences, merging closely related sequences to remove PCR and sequencing errors. V, D and J gene segments were assigned by aligning CDR3 sequences to IMGT reference sequences. For a sequence to be retained, at least a six-nucleotide match to both a V gene segment and a J gene segment was required. Rearrangements were classified as productive when the CDR3 lacked stop codons and remained in frame with V and J, and all other rearrangements were classified as non-productive. Following IMGT convention, CDR3 was defined as the stretch from the second conserved V-encoded cysteine to the conserved J-encoded phenylalanine. Sequences without an unambiguous match to a single V gene segment were excluded from the earlier analysis of several hundred of the donors. In an earlier analysis of almost 600 of the donors, a V segment was called functional when productive rearrangements were above 56.7%, and segregating when the standard deviation between donors exceeded 5%. A statistical classification framework was built to diagnose cytomegalovirus status from the catalog of TCR beta chain sequences. In a later analysis, TCR nucleotide sequences were compared against IMGT/GENE-DB human TR gene sequences so that V and J genes could be assigned. Using the TCRdist pipeline, a later analysis assigned CDR3 sequences along with most-parsimonious VDJ recombination scenarios. In a later analysis, each TCR beta chain was defined by its CDR3 amino acid sequence together with its V-gene family, and reads without a unique V-gene family were excluded. In a later analysis, around 650 highly shared, low-generation-probability nucleotide sequences were removed to address suspected cross-contamination and a sequencing artifact. For each public chain, a later analysis derived a clonal expansion index from normalized ranks of inferred template counts within each repertoire. In a later analysis, generation probabilities were computed with a VDJ recombination model fitted to out-of-frame rearrangements, and the resulting probabilities were checked against IGoR. Hypergeometric tests were used in a later analysis to score TCR-TCR, TCR-HLA and TCR-CMV co-occurrence, with a repertoire-size bias correction applied to the TCR pairs. To estimate false discovery rates, a later analysis permuted the HLA or CMV assignments 20 times. In a later analysis, co-occurring TCRs were grouped with DBSCAN, and TCRdist sequence similarity was added when clustering was performed within HLA-allele-positive subsets. Co-occurrence clustering excluded repertoires with fewer than 30,000 or more than 120,000 public chains, plus five with anomalous nucleotide sharing. The table comes from immuneACCESS by way of TCRdb, which keeps in-frame sequences with V and J called. Part of the clones is missing from these tables; in studies checked, under half for an unresolved V gene and the rest for unknown reasons. D and trimming come from the DNA, and the V and J calls and clone size come from that table. This sample has 75,000 to 100,000 clones in its table, and approximately 76% of those were observed once. Around 20% of the sample is taken by the ten largest.

The chain is made from TRBV28 and TRBJ1-1; the D gene is possibly TRBD1, with 5 bases matching. This TCR derives from a woman aged 60-70 years in good health and CMV-seropositive. Material for sequencing was PBMCs. The DNA sequence is TGTGCCAGCAGTTTGGCCCCTAGGGGTGAAGCTTTCTTT. Its product reads: CASSLAPRGEAFF.